This T cell receptor beta chain was profiled in a study of T cell repertoires in ileal Crohn's disease. Method: immunoSEQ multiplex PCR; TCRdb's copy keeps in-frame clones and lacks some. Here the sample spans some 12,000 clones, just over 75% being singletons. Trimming at V came to 4 bases and at J to 10 bases, leaving 10 bases not matched to a gene. The CDR3 is made up of 14 amino acids. CDR1 is SGHVS, CDR2 FNYEAQ, per germline. This clone was recorded a few times. Sequencing was done on a sample of ileal tissue. The chain joins TRBV7-6 to TRBJ2-1, with TRBD1 matching 7 bases. This TCR came from an adult with Crohn's disease. The CDR3 loop is CASSSSTGTNEQFF. CDR3 nucleotides: TGTGCCAGCAGCTCTTCGACAGGGACCAACGAGCAGTTCTTC.